Below are 10 T cell receptor beta chains sequenced from a single sample in a study of T-cell reconstitution after alpha-beta-depleted transplantation in children. Unique molecular identifiers were incorporated into the prepared TCRbeta library. Each CDR3 protein is one row after TCRdb ran MiXCR on the PCR reads. The sample holds 44,000 or so distinct CDR3 sequences, roughly 8.7% seen once. The source material was PBMCs, mostly from graft donor cells, sampled 60 days after TCRalphabeta/CD19-depleted stem cell transplant. These receptors originate from a male patient between 2 and 10 years old who had a stem cell transplant for chronic granulomatous disease, so the T cells may come from the graft donor.

A few counts support this clonotype. In DNA form, the CDR3 reads TGCAGTGCTAGACTAGCGGGAGGGTGGCAAGAGACCCAGTACTTC. Its translation: CSARLAGGWQETQYF. This chain links TRBV20-1 with TRBJ2-5, with 12 nucleotides matching TRBD2. The germline CDR1 and CDR2 sequences are DFQATT and SNEGSKA (reference sequence). CDR3 length: 15 residues. J lost 2 bases, V lost 2 bases, and 3 bases had no gene match.

This clonotype was counted many times. The chain links TRBV10-2 to TRBJ2-7, with D tentatively TRBD2 (5 bases). Germline V gene lookup returns CDR1 WSHSY and CDR2 SAAADI. The CDR3 length is 11 residues. V lost 3 bases, J lost 7 bases, and 7 bases lay in between. The CDR3 loop is CASSDVAEQYF. CDR3 nucleotide sequence: TGCGCCAGCAGTGATGTAGCGGAGCAGTACTTC.

The table lists this clonotype with many counts. The V gene is TRBV27, the J gene TRBJ2-1; D is uncertain. V dropped 0 bases and J dropped 6 bases, with 9 bases sitting between them. The CDR3 consists of 14 residues. CDR1 MNHEY and CDR2 SMNVEV come from the germline V gene (reference sequence). The CDR3 sequence: CASSLSWVGNEQFF. CDR3 bases: TGTGCCAGCAGTTTATCCTGGGTTGGCAATGAGCAGTTCTTC.

To note about this clonotype: A much larger clone differs by one base, so this may be a read error. V usage is TRBV20-1 and J usage is TRBJ2-1; 13 nucleotides match TRBD2. Trimming cost V 1 base and J 15 bases; bases outside gene matches: 24. Germline V lookup: CDR1 DFQATT, CDR2 SNEGSKA (reference sequence). The CDR3 is 19 amino acids. CDR3 protein: CSARGTSGSTGYGVWGAFF. The CDR3 bases are TGCAGTGCTAGAGGGACTAGCGGGAGTACGGGGTATGGGGTTTGGGGGGCGTTCTTC.

This clonotype was found many times. The chain recombines TRBV12-3 or TRBV12-4 with TRBJ1-2, with 7 bases identical to TRBD1. The V and J ends lost 6 bases and 4 bases, in that order; junction bases with no gene match: 8. This CDR3 has 14 residues. The CDR3: CASSLYRGGYGYTF. CDR3 sequence (DNA): TGTGCCAGCAGCCTATACAGGGGAGGCTATGGCTACACCTTC.

This clonotype has only a few counts. One junction end disagrees with the germline gene, perhaps due to a read error. CDR3 nucleotides: TGTGCCAGCAGTTTCAGCCCAAGCGGACTTGCCTTC. Translated: CASSFSPSGLAF. The chain links TRBV28 to TRBJ1-2; D not certain. This CDR3 region has 12 residues. The germline gives CDR1 MDHEN, CDR2 SYDVKM.

This clonotype has a count of ten or more. The chain uses TRBV6-1 and TRBJ2-2, with TRBD2 as a possible D gene (5 bases). V lost 4 bases and J 2 bases, leaving 14 bases between the germline ends. CDR1 MNHNS and CDR2 SASEGT come from the germline V gene. The CDR3 totals 16 residues. CDR3 sequence reads: CASSGPTEVNTGELFF. The CDR3 DNA reads as TGTGCCAGCAGTGGGCCCACGGAGGTTAACACCGGGGAGCTGTTTTTT.

This clonotype was counted many times. The chain combines TRBV28 with TRBJ2-6; a weak D match, TRBD2 (6 bases). Germline V gives CDR1 MDHEN, CDR2 SYDVKM. This CDR3 region has 17 residues. V lost 3 bases and J 0 bases, leaving 12 bases between the germline ends. The CDR3 bases are TGTGCCAGCAGTTTGGTCCGGGAGTACTCTGGGGCCAACGTCCTGACTTTC. Its translation: CASSLVREYSGANVLTF.

This clonotype appeared many times. The CDR3 DNA reads TGTGCCAGCAGTTTCCCCGGGGGACTAGCGGGCGGCACAGATACGCAGTATTTT. Its translation is CASSFPGGLAGGTDTQYF. The genes are TRBV12-3 or TRBV12-4 and TRBJ2-3; 12 bases are a match to TRBD2. V lost 3 bases, J lost 1 base, and 8 bases stayed unmatched. The CDR3 covers 18 residues.

This clonotype showed up just once. The junction does not match germline at one end; this may be a read error. The genes are TRBV20-1 and TRBJ2-1, with 14 bases fitting TRBD2. This CDR3 spans 17 amino acids. Germline V gene sequence: CDR1 DFQATT, CDR2 SNEGSKA (reference sequence). This chain's CDR3 is CCARWETSGRAWNEQFF. The CDR3 nucleotides are TGCTGTGCTAGATGGGAGACTAGCGGGAGGGCCTGGAATGAGCAGTTCTTC.